This T cell receptor beta chain was profiled in a study of control samples from healthy donors and cancer patients. Trimming pared 5 bases from V and 2 bases from J, leaving 13 bases between. Germline V gene sequence: CDR1 MNHNY, CDR2 SVGAGI (reference sequence). This CDR3 comprises 16 residues. The table came from immunoSEQ multiplex PCR; TCRdb's copy has only in-frame clones and leaves some out. The sample has 90,000 to 100,000 clones, 82% seen once. The TCR sequence derives from a man aged 55 to 70 in good health. The V call is TRBV6-6, the J call TRBJ2-6; tentative D call: TRBD1 (6 bases). The sample taken for sequencing was blood. Here the CDR3 reads CASSLLRTAGANVLTF. The CDR3 DNA sequence: TGTGCCAGCAGTCTCCTACGGACAGCTGGGGCCAACGTCCTGACTTTC.